This T cell receptor beta chain was sequenced in a study of T cell repertoires in aging, cancer and after chemotherapy. About the research overall: About 9 million TCR reads made up the full dataset.

The template was genomic DNA from peripheral blood, not RNA. Multiplex touch-down PCR with TRB-A/B primers amplified rearranged V-D-J TRB sequences. TCRdb redid the calling of the multiplex PCR reads with MiXCR, one entry per CDR3 protein. The sample shows about 13,000 distinct CDR3 sequences, about a quarter of them seen only once. This clonotype was counted once. Its antigen is unknown. The junction differs from germline at one of its ends, possibly a read error. The CDR3 has 13 residues. The germline V gene has CDR1 LNHDA and CDR2 SQIVND (reference sequence). Study-wide results and caveats: Age-matched healthy donors had significantly more diverse, less clonal blood TCR repertoires than untreated cancer patients. Median generation probability rose over the chemotherapy interval in each cancer cohort, suggesting rebound thymic output. Healthy donors lost TCR diversity with age mainly through richness, cancer patients through richness and evenness.

The chain links TRBV19 to TRBJ1-5; 7 bases fit TRBD1. Sequencing was carried out using blood. The receptor comes from a human donor in good health. Here the CDR3 DNA reads TGTGCCTGTAGAGACAGGGTTGATCAGCCCCAGCATTTT. This encodes CACRDRVDQPQHF.